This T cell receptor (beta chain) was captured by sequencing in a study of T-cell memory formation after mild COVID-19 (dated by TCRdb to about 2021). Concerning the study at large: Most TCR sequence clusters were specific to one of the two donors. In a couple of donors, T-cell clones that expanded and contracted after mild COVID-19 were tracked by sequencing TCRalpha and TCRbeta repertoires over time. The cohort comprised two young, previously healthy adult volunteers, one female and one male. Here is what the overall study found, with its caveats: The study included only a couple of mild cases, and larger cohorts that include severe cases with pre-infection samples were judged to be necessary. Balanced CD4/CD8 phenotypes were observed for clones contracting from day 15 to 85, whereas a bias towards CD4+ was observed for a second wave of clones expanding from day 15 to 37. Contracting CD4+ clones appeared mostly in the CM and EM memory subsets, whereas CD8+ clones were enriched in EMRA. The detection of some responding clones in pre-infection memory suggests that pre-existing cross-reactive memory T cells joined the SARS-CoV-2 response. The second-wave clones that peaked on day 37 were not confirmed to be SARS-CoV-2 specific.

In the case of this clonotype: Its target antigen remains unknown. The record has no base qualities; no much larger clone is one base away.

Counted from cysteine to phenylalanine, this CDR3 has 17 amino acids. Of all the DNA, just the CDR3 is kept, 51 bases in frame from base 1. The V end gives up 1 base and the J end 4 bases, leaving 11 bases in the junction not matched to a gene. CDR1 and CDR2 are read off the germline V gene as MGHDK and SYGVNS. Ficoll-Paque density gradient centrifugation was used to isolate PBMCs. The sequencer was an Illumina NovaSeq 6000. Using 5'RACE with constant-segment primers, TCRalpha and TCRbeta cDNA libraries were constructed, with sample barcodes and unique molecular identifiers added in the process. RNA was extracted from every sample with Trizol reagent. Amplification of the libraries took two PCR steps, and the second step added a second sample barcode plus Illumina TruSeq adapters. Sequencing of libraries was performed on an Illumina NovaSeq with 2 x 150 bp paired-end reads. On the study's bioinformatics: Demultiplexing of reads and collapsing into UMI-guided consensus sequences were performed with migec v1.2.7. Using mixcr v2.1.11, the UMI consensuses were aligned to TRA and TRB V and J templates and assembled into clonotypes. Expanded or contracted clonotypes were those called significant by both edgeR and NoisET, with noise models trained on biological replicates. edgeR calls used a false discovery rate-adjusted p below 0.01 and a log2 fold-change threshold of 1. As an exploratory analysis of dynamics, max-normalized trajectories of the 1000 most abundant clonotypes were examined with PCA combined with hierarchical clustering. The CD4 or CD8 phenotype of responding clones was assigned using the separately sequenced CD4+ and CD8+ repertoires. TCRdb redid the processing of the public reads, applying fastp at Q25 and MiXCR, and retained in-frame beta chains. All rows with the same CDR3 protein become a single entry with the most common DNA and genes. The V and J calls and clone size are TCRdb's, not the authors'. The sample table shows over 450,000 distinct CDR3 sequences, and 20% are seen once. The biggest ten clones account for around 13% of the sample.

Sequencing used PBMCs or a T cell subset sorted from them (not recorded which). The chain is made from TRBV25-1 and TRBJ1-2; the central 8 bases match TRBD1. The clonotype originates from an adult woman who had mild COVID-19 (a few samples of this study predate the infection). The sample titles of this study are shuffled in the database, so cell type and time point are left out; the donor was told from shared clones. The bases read TGTGCCAGCAGTGAATCCGGGCGACAGGGGAAGGGCTATGGCTACACCTTC. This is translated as CASSESGRQGKGYGYTF.